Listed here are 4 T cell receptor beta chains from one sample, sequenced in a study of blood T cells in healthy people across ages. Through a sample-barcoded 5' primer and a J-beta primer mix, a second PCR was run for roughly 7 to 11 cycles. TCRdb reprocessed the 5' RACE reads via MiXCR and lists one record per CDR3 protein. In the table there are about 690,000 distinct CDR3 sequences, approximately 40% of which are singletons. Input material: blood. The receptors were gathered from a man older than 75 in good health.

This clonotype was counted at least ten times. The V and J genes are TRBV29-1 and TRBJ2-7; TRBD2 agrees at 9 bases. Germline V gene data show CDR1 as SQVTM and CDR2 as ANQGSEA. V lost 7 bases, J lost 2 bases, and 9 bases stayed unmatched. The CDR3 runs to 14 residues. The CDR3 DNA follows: TGCAGCGGGCCTAGCGGGATAGACCCCTACGAGCAGTACTTC. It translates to CSGPSGIDPYEQYF.

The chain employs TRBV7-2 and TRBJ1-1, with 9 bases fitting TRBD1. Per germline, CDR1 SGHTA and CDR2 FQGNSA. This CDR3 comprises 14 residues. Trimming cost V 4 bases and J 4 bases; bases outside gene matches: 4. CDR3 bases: TGTGCCAGCAGCTGGGGACAGGGTGGCACTGAAGCTTTCTTT. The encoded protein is CASSWGQGGTEAFF.

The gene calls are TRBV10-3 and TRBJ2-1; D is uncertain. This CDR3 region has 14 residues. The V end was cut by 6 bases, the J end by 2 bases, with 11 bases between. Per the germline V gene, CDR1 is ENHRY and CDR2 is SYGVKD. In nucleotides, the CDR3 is TGTGCCATCAGCGCTTCGGGTCCCTACAATGAGCAGTTCTTC. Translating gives CAISASGPYNEQFF.

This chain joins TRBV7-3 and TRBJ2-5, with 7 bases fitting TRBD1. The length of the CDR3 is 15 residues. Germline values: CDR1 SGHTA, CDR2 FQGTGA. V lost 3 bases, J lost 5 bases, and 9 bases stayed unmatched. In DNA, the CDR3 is TGTGCCAGCAGCTTGGGGACAGCAATGGAGGAGACCCAGTACTTC. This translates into CASSLGTAMEETQYF.